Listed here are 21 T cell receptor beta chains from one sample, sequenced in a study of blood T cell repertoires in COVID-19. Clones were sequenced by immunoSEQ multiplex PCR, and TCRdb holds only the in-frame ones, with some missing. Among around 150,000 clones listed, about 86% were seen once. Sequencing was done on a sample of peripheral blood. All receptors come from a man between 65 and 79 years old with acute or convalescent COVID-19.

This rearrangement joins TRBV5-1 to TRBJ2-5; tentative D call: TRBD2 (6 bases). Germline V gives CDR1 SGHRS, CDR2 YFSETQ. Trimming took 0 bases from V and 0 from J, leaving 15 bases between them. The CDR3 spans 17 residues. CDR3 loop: CASSLEPGGGDQETQYF. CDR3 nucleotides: TGCGCCAGCAGCTTGGAGCCTGGCGGAGGGGACCAAGAGACCCAGTACTTC.

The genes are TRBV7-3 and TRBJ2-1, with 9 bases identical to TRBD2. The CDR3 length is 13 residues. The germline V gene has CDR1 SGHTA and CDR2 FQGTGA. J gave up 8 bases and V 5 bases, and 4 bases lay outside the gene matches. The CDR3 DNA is TGTGCCAGCAGCCGGACTAGCGCCGATGAGCAGTTCTTC. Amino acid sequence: CASSRTSADEQFF.

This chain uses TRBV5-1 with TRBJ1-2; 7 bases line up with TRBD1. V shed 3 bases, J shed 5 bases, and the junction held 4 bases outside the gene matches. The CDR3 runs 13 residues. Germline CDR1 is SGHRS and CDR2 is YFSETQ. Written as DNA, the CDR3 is TGCGCCAGCAGCTGGGACAGCCAGTATGGCTACACCTTC. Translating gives CASSWDSQYGYTF.

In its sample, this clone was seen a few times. CDR3 residues: CASSLVELAGPDAYEQYF. The CDR3 nucleotides are TGTGCCAGCAGCCTAGTGGAACTAGCGGGGCCTGATGCCTACGAGCAGTACTTC. The chain joins TRBV7-9 to TRBJ2-7; TRBD2 matches 10 bases. With V trimmed by 5 bases and J by 2 bases, 15 bases remained unmatched. In germline, CDR1 is SEHNR, CDR2 FQNEAQ (reference sequence). This CDR3 contains 18 residues.

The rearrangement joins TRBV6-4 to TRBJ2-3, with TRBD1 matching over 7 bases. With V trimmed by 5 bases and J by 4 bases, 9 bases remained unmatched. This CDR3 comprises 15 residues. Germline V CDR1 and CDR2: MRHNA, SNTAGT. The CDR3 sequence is CASSRAGGGSDTQYF. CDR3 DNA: TGTGCCAGCAGTCGGGCAGGGGGTGGATCAGATACGCAGTATTTT.

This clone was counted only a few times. As DNA, the CDR3 is TGTGCCAGCAGCTTAAGCGGGGGTCCCTACGAGCAGTACTTC. Its protein product is CASSLSGGPYEQYF. This rearrangement joins TRBV7-2 to TRBJ2-7, with TRBD2 matching over 8 bases. The V gene's germline CDR1 is SGHTA and CDR2 FQGNSA. With V trimmed by 2 bases and J by 2 bases, 2 bases remained unmatched. The CDR3 is 14 amino acids.

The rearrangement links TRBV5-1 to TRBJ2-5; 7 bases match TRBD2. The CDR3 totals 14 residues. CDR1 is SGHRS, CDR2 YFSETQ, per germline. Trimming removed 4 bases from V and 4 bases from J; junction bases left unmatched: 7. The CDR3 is CASSQSGIGETQYF. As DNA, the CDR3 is TGCGCCAGCAGCCAGAGCGGGATTGGAGAGACCCAGTACTTC.

In nucleotides, the CDR3 is TGTGCCACCAGTGATTTTGGGACTAGCGGGATTCATGAGCAGTTCTTC. Its protein is CATSDFGTSGIHEQFF. This sequence joins TRBV24-1 and TRBJ2-1; 13 bases are a match to TRBD2. J gave up 8 bases and V 1 base, and 4 bases lay outside the gene matches. The germline V gene encodes CDR1 KGHDR and CDR2 SFDVKD. CDR3 length: 16 amino acids.

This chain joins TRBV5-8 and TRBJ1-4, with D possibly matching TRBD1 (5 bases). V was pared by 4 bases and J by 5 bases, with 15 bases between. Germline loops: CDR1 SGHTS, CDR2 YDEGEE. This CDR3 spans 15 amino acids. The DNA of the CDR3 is TGTGCCAGCAGCCAGGGCGGGAGGCAAAATGAAAAACTGTTTTTT. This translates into CASSQGGRQNEKLFF.

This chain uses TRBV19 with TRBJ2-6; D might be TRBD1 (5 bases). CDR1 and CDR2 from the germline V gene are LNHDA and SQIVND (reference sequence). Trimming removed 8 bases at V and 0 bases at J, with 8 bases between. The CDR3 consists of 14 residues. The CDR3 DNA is TGTGCCAGTCGACAGCCCTCTGGGGCCAACGTCCTGACTTTC. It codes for CASRQPSGANVLTF.

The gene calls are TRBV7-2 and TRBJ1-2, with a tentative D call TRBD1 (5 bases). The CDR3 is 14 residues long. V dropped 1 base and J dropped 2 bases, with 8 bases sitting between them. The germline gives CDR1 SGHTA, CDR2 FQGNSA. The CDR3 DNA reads TGTGCCAGCAGCTTAGGACAGACCAACTATGGCTACACCTTC. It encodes CASSLGQTNYGYTF.

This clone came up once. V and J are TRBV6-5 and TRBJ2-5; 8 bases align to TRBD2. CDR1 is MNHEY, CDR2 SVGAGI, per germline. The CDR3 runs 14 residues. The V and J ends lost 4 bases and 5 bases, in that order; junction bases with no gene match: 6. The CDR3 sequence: CASSFGGRMETQYF. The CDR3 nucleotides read TGTGCCAGCAGTTTCGGCGGGAGGATGGAGACCCAGTACTTC.

CDR3 DNA: TGTGCCAGCACCGAGCATGCCGGGGAGCTGTTTTTT. Its translation: CASTEHAGELFF. The rearrangement links TRBV25-1 to TRBJ2-2; D is unresolved. Trimming removed 7 bases from V and 6 bases from J, with 9 bases in between. Germline V lookup: CDR1 MGHDK, CDR2 SYGVNS. This CDR3 region has 12 residues.

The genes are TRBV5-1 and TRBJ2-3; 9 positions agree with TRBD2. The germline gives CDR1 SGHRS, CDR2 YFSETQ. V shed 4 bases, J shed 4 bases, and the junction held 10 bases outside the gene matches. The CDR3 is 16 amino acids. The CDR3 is CASSRGLAGEADTQYF. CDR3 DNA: TGCGCCAGCAGCCGCGGATTAGCGGGAGAGGCAGATACGCAGTATTTT.

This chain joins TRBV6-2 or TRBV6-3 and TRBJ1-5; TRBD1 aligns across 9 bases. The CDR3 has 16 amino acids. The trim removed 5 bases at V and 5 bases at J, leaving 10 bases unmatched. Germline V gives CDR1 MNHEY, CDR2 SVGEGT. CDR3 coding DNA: TGTGCCAGCAGTGACCCGGGACAGGGCGGGGATCAGCCCCAGCATTTT. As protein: CASSDPGQGGDQPQHF.

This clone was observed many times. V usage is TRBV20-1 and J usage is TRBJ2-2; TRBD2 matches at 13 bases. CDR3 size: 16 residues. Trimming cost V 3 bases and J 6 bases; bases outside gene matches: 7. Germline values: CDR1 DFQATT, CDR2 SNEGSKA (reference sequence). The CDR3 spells CSASQLAGGPSGELFF. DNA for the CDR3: TGCAGTGCTAGTCAACTAGCGGGAGGGCCGTCCGGGGAGCTGTTTTTT.

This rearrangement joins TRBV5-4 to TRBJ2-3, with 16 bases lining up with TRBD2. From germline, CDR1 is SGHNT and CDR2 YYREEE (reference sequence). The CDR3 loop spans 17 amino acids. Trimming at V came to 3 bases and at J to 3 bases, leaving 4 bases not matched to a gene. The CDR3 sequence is CASSSGTSGRATDTQYF. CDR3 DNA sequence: TGTGCCAGCAGCTCCGGGACTAGCGGGAGGGCAACAGATACGCAGTATTTT.

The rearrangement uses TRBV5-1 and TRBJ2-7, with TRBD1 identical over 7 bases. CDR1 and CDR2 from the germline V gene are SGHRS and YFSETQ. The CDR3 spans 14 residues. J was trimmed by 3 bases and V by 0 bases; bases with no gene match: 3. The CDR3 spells CASSLDAGGYEQYF. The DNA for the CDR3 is TGCGCCAGCAGCTTGGATGCAGGGGGCTACGAGCAGTACTTC.

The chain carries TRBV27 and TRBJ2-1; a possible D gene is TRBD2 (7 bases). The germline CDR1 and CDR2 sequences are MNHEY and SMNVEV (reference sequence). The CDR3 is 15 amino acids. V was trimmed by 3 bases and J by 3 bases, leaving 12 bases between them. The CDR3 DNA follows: TGTGCCAGCAGTTTTAGGGGGGAGGGCTACAATGAGCAGTTCTTC. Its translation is CASSFRGEGYNEQFF.

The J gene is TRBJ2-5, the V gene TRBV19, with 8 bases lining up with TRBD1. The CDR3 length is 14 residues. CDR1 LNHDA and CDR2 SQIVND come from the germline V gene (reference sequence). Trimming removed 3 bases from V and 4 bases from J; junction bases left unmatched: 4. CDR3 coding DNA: TGTGCCAGTAGTATCTCAGGGGGCGGAGAGACCCAGTACTTC. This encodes CASSISGGGETQYF.

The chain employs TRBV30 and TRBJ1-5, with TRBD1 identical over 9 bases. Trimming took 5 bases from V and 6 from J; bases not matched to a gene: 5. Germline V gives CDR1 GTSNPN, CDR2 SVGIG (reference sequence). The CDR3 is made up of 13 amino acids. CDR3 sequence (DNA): TGTGCCTGGGCGGACAGGGGAGGTCAGCCCCAGCATTTT. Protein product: CAWADRGGQPQHF.